The T cell receptor (beta chain) under discussion was sequenced for a study of CD8 T cells in ankylosing spondylitis. In this sample, this clonotype turned up many times. The CDR3 length is 13 residues. The V gene lost 4 bases and the J gene lost 1 base, with 7 bases spanning the gap. Looked up from germline, CDR1 is LNHDA and CDR2 is SQIVND (reference sequence). Quantitative barcoded 5'-RACE was used to prepare TCR beta libraries. TCRdb reanalysed the 5' RACE reads using MiXCR and keeps one entry per CDR3 protein. Counted here are some 220,000 distinct CDR3 sequences, roughly 8% occurring once; the ten biggest clones make up more than 4.5%.

Sequencing input: blood, either unsorted or a sorted T cell fraction (not recorded which). The chain couples TRBV19 to TRBJ1-1; D is undetermined. The source is a female donor with ankylosing spondylitis or in good health (not recorded which). CDR3 loop: CASSSVSNTEAFF. The CDR3 region has the DNA TGTGCCAGTAGTAGCGTATCGAACACTGAAGCTTTCTTT.